Below, 18 T cell receptor beta chains from the same sample are listed, as sequenced in a study of blood T cell repertoires in COVID-19. Generated by immunoSEQ multiplex PCR, the TCRdb table keeps only in-frame clones and is missing some. The table includes about 180,000 clones, about four fifths detected once. Input material: peripheral blood. The receptors stem from a human donor in a cohort sampled during active COVID-19.

V usage is TRBV23-1 and J usage is TRBJ2-1, with D possibly matching TRBD2 (5 bases). TRBV23-1 belongs to the ORF category, with a function that is uncertain. Deletions cut 3 bases from V and 2 bases from J, with 17 bases between. This CDR3 comprises 17 residues. The CDR3 loop is CASSHTRTPFTYNEQFF. DNA of the CDR3: TGCGCCAGCAGTCATACCCGGACTCCCTTTACCTACAATGAGCAGTTCTTC.

The chain couples TRBV5-4 to TRBJ1-3; a weak D match, TRBD1 (6 bases). Germline V gives CDR1 SGHNT, CDR2 YYREEE (reference sequence). V dropped 3 bases and J dropped 0 bases, with 10 bases sitting between them. There are 15 residues in the CDR3. The CDR3 DNA sequence: TGTGCCAGCAGCTCGCAGGGGAGCTCTGGAAACACCATATATTTT. This sequence encodes CASSSQGSSGNTIYF.

The rearrangement uses TRBV5-1 and TRBJ2-5, with 9 bases matching TRBD2. Germline CDR1 is SGHRS and CDR2 is YFSETQ. V lost 4 bases to trimming and J lost 5 bases; unmatched junction nucleotides: 12. The length of the CDR3 is 16 residues. CDR3 loop: CASSPNSGTSYETQYF. CDR3 nucleotide sequence: TGCGCCAGCAGCCCCAACTCCGGGACTAGCTATGAGACCCAGTACTTC.

The chain couples TRBV19 to TRBJ1-1; 9 bases agree with TRBD1. CDR1 and CDR2 (germline): LNHDA, SQIVND (reference sequence). This CDR3 contains 16 residues. The V and J ends lost 7 bases and 4 bases, in that order; junction bases with no gene match: 13. CDR3 sequence: CASTTGQGIVGTEAFF. The CDR3 DNA reads as TGTGCCAGTACTACGGGACAGGGAATAGTAGGCACTGAAGCTTTCTTT.

The J gene is TRBJ1-5, the V gene TRBV19; D is undetermined. Germline V gene lookup returns CDR1 LNHDA and CDR2 SQIVND (reference sequence). Trimming pared 3 bases from V and 9 bases from J, leaving 12 bases between. The CDR3 is made up of 13 amino acids. The CDR3 loop reads CASSMGLPGPQHF. The CDR3, as DNA: TGTGCCAGTAGTATGGGCCTCCCCGGGCCCCAGCATTTT.

Points on this clone: A junction end diverges from the germline sequence, so it may reflect a read error. In nucleotides, the CDR3 is TGTGCCAGCAGCTTAGATGGGGGGGCTTCCTCCGAGCAGTACTTC. As protein: CASSLDGGASSEQYF. The rearrangement uses TRBV11-2 and TRBJ2-7; TRBD2 might be the D (7 bases). The CDR3 totals 15 residues. CDR1 and CDR2 from the germline V gene are SGHAT and FQNNGV.

This chain connects TRBV10-3 to TRBJ2-3, with TRBD2 matching 11 bases. This CDR3 has 14 amino acids. J lost 4 bases, V lost 4 bases, and 1 base had no gene match. The V gene's germline CDR1 is ENHRY and CDR2 SYGVKD. CDR3 in amino acids: CAISVLAGADTQYF. The CDR3 nucleotides are TGTGCCATCAGTGTACTAGCGGGGGCAGATACGCAGTATTTT.

The rearrangement links TRBV28 to TRBJ2-2; 7 bases match TRBD1. Germline V CDR1 and CDR2: MDHEN, SYDVKM. Trimming cost V 7 bases and J 7 bases; bases outside gene matches: 6. The CDR3 runs to 13 residues. The chain's CDR3 is CASTGTVYGELFF. CDR3 nucleotides: TGTGCCAGCACGGGGACAGTCTACGGGGAGCTGTTTTTT.

Details on this clone: A junction boundary mismatches the germline segment, possibly from a read error. The J gene is TRBJ2-7, the V gene TRBV6-5; D is unclear. CDR3 length: 10 residues. Germline CDR1 and CDR2: MNHEY and SVGAGI. CDR3 coding DNA: TGTGCCAGCAGCTACTACGAGCAGTACTTC. Protein product: CASSYYEQYF.

The chain has TRBV7-8 and TRBJ1-2; the match to TRBD1 covers 7 bases. The CDR3 spans 15 residues. Germline V lookup: CDR1 SGHVS, CDR2 FQNEAQ. The J segment lost 7 bases and the V segment lost 1 base, leaving 9 bases of the junction unmatched. For the CDR3, the DNA is TGTGCCAGCAGCTTAGGAGGTACAGGGGTAGTTGGCTACACCTTC. Protein sequence: CASSLGGTGVVGYTF.

The chain couples TRBV4-2 to TRBJ2-1; TRBD1 agrees at 9 bases. The germline V gene has CDR1 LGHNA and CDR2 YNFKEQ. The CDR3 runs 17 residues. The V segment lost 4 bases and the J segment 1 base; nucleotides outside the gene matches: 8. CDR3 DNA sequence: TGTGCCAGCAGCCGACAGGGGGAGGGGGGATCCTACAATGAGCAGTTCTTC. Its translation is CASSRQGEGGSYNEQFF.

The chain joins TRBV19 to TRBJ2-3; 7 bases are a match to TRBD2. The V gene end was trimmed by 2 bases and the J gene end by 5 bases; junction bases not matched to a gene: 7. Germline V gene lookup returns CDR1 LNHDA and CDR2 SQIVND (reference sequence). The CDR3 has 15 residues. CDR3: CASSIMAGRGDTQYF. In DNA form, the CDR3 reads TGTGCCAGTAGTATAATGGCGGGGAGGGGAGATACGCAGTATTTT.

The chain is built from TRBV3-1 (or the pseudogene TRBV3-2) and TRBJ1-2, with D possibly matching TRBD1 (6 bases). The CDR3 has 14 amino acids. The germline gives CDR1 LGHDT, CDR2 YNNKEL (reference sequence). Trimming removed 3 bases from V and 8 bases from J, with 16 bases in between. The CDR3 coding sequence is TGTGCCAGCAGCCAGGAGCGTATCAGGGGAGGCTACACCTTC. This encodes CASSQERIRGGYTF.

The chain's CDR3 is CAWKPRWTSDGQTQYF. The DNA of the CDR3 is TGTGCCTGGAAGCCCCGCTGGACTAGCGACGGTCAGACCCAGTACTTC. The chain has TRBV30 and TRBJ2-5, with TRBD2 identical over 9 bases. Germline assignment: CDR1 GTSNPN and CDR2 SVGIG (reference sequence). Trimming took 4 bases from V and 6 from J; bases not matched to a gene: 15. The CDR3 covers 16 residues. Together with reference TRBV30 and TRBJ2-5, the CDR3 gives the full variable domain: SQTIHQWPATLVQPVGSPLSLECTVEGTSNPNLYWYRQAAGRGLQLLFYSVGIGQISSEVPQNLSASRPQDRQFILSSKKLLLSDSGFYLCAWKPRWTSDGQTQYFGPGTRLLVL.

The chain recombines TRBV7-2 with TRBJ2-1, with D uncertain. The CDR3 has 15 residues. The germline V gene has CDR1 SGHTA and CDR2 FQGNSA. Trimming took off 2 bases at V and 6 bases at J, with 14 bases between the two ends. The CDR3 DNA reads TGTGCCAGCAGCTTACGGGTATTAACGTCCAATGAGCAGTTCTTC. This encodes CASSLRVLTSNEQFF.

The chain couples TRBV5-1 to TRBJ2-1; unclear D gene. CDR1 and CDR2 (germline): SGHRS, YFSETQ. This CDR3 contains 15 residues. The germline V and J ends were trimmed by 0 bases and 0 bases, with 7 bases remaining between them. CDR3 coding DNA: TGCGCCAGCAGCTTGGAAAATAGCTCCTACAATGAGCAGTTCTTC. This codes for CASSLENSSYNEQFF.

The rearrangement joins TRBV19 to TRBJ2-1; weak D call: TRBD1 (5 bases). The CDR3 is made up of 16 amino acids. With 5 bases removed from V and 6 bases from J, the gap between germline ends came to 20 bases. Germline assignment: CDR1 LNHDA and CDR2 SQIVND (reference sequence). CDR3 sequence (DNA): TGTGCCAGTAGTCGGCGCAGGGTGTCTTCGTTCAATGAGCAGTTCTTC. Translating it yields CASSRRRVSSFNEQFF.

This clone was recorded once. The V and J genes are TRBV7-9 and TRBJ1-1, with 7 bases identical to TRBD1. V dropped 5 bases and J dropped 1; count of bases not matched to a gene: 4. CDR1 and CDR2 from the germline V gene are SEHNR and FQNEAQ (reference sequence). The CDR3 length is 14 residues. CDR3 in DNA: TGTGCCAGCAGCGGGGGACAGACGAACACTGAAGCTTTCTTT. It translates to CASSGGQTNTEAFF. The full variable domain, in which reference TRBV7-9 and TRBJ1-1 provide the parts outside the CDR3, is DTGVSQNPRHKITKRGQNVTFRCDPISEHNRLYWYRQTLGQGPEFLTYFQNEAQLEKSRLLSDRFSAERPKGSFSTLEIQRTEQGDSAMYLCASSGGQTNTEAFFGQGTRLTVV.